This TCR beta chain came from a study of OX40 agonist ivuxolimab in advanced cancers. The repertoire was sequenced with immunoSEQ multiplex PCR; TCRdb's copy has only in-frame clones and lacks some. The sample records roughly 40,000 clones, around nine tenths being singletons. Germline V lookup: CDR1 LNHNV, CDR2 YYDKDF (reference sequence). The CDR3 spans 17 residues. Unmatched junction bases numbered 10, after V lost 0 bases and J lost 2 bases. The sample in question was CD4+ or CD8+ T cells sorted from blood, obtained in a trial of the OX40 agonist ivuxolimab. The receptor was isolated from an adult with an advanced solid tumor such as melanoma, head and neck, liver or kidney cancer. V is TRBV15 and J is TRBJ2-7, with 7 bases matching TRBD1. The CDR3 coding sequence is TGTGCCACCAGCAGAGATAAGGGGGCCCCGATTCCCTACGAGCAGTACTTC. This encodes CATSRDKGAPIPYEQYF.